This TCR beta chain was captured in a study of beta chain features in type 1 diabetes. General study points: Since sequencing was performed on cDNA, cells with high TCR expression could be over-represented. A potential PCR bias toward shorter templates would be equal in patient and control samples. Moderate yet significant TCRB CDR3 shortening was seen in Type 1 diabetes patients in all four CD4+ subsets. Insertions at VDJ junctions were less frequent in type 1 diabetes patients. These patients also deleted more nucleotides at the same junctions. In comparison with healthy donors, patients had naive, central memory and Treg TCRB repertoires that appeared more similar.

On this clone: As yet, its antigen is unknown.

Sequenced material consisted of expressed TCRB transcripts (all of the isolated RNA was reverse transcribed). TCRdb keeps only in-frame clones here, not all; method: immunoSEQ multiplex PCR. The table has around 310,000 clones, roughly 14% seen once. The CDR3 length is 13 residues. Looked up from germline, CDR1 is SGHDT and CDR2 is YYEEEE. V lost 4 bases, J lost 7 bases, and 15 bases lay in between. The clonotype originates from a woman aged 18-35 years with type 1 diabetes. Sequenced input: naive CD4+ T cells from blood. The J gene is TRBJ2-7, the V gene TRBV5-6; unclear D gene. CDR3 region: CASSASRSGEQYV. Written as DNA, the CDR3 is TGTGCCAGCAGCGCGTCGAGGTCCGGAGAGCAGTACGTC.